The 6 T cell receptor beta chains in this list originate from one sample, sequenced in a study of early T cells in non-severe SARS-CoV-2 infection. From the 5' RACE reads, TCRdb called clonotypes with MiXCR, one entry per CDR3 protein. The sample yields approximately 20,000 distinct CDR3 sequences, around 6.1% seen once. Material: whole blood. These receptor sequences come from an adult who was a healthcare worker with PCR-confirmed SARS-CoV-2 infection or an uninfected control (not recorded which).

In its sample, this clonotype was seen many times. The chain couples TRBV27 to TRBJ2-7; possible D gene TRBD1, 6 bases. Per the germline V gene, CDR1 is MNHEY and CDR2 is SMNVEV (reference sequence). V was clipped by 0 bases and J by 6 bases, with 12 bases between them. CDR3 length equals 14 residues. The CDR3 protein is CASSLSNRVREQYF. Written as DNA, the CDR3 is TGTGCCAGCAGTTTATCGAACAGGGTGCGCGAGCAGTACTTC.

This clonotype was seen repeatedly, ten times or more. The chain joins TRBV10-2 to TRBJ2-7, with 10 positions matching TRBD2. The CDR3 length is 15 residues. The V and J ends lost 6 bases and 6 bases, in that order; junction bases with no gene match: 11. CDR1 and CDR2 (germline): WSHSY, SAAADI. In DNA, the CDR3 is TGCGCCAGCAGCATACTAGCGGGACATAGCGGCGAGCAGTACTTC. Translating gives CASSILAGHSGEQYF.

In its sample, this clonotype is medium-sized. The chain carries TRBV20-1 and TRBJ2-2, with D possibly TRBD2 on 6 matching bases. Germline lookup yields CDR1 DFQATT and CDR2 SNEGSKA (reference sequence). V was shortened by 3 bases and J by 5 bases, with 19 bases between the two germline ends. CDR3 size: 16 residues. CDR3 amino acids: CSASPGTPSSTGELFF. CDR3 nucleotide sequence: TGCAGTGCTAGCCCCGGGACTCCTAGCAGTACCGGGGAGCTGTTTTTT.

This clonotype was counted many times. For the CDR3, the DNA is TGTGCCAGCAGTGAGCTGTCAGGCGGGCAGTTCTTC. It translates to CASSELSGGQFF. The gene calls are TRBV6-1 and TRBJ2-1; D not resolved. CDR1 is MNHNS and CDR2 is SASEGT in the germline V gene. Trimming removed 3 bases from V and 12 bases from J, with 12 bases in between. CDR3 length: 12 residues.

The DNA of the CDR3 is TGTGCCAGCAGTACCCCGACAGGGGGGAACACTGAAGCTTTCTTT. It translates to CASSTPTGGNTEAFF. The J gene is TRBJ1-1, the V gene TRBV28, with TRBD1 matching over 9 bases. Germline CDR1 is MDHEN and CDR2 is SYDVKM. This CDR3 is 15 amino acids long. V lost 5 bases and J lost 1; bases outside the gene matches: 5. The complete variable domain, with remaining parts taken from reference TRBV28 and TRBJ1-1, reads DVKVTQSSRYLVKRTGEKVFLECVQDMDHENMFWYRQDPGLGLRLIYFSYDVKMKEKGDIPEGYSVSREKKERFSLILESASTNQTSMYLCASSTPTGGNTEAFFGQGTRLTVV.

This clonotype is termed medium-sized. This sequence joins TRBV13 and TRBJ2-1; the match to TRBD1 covers 7 bases. This CDR3 region has 16 residues. Germline CDR1 is PRHDT and CDR2 is FYEKMQ (reference sequence). Losses at the gene ends were 3 bases for V and 0 bases for J; bases not matched to a gene: 5. CDR3 residues: CASSLYRGSSYNEQFF. The CDR3 DNA sequence: TGTGCCAGCAGCTTGTACAGGGGAAGCTCCTACAATGAGCAGTTCTTC.